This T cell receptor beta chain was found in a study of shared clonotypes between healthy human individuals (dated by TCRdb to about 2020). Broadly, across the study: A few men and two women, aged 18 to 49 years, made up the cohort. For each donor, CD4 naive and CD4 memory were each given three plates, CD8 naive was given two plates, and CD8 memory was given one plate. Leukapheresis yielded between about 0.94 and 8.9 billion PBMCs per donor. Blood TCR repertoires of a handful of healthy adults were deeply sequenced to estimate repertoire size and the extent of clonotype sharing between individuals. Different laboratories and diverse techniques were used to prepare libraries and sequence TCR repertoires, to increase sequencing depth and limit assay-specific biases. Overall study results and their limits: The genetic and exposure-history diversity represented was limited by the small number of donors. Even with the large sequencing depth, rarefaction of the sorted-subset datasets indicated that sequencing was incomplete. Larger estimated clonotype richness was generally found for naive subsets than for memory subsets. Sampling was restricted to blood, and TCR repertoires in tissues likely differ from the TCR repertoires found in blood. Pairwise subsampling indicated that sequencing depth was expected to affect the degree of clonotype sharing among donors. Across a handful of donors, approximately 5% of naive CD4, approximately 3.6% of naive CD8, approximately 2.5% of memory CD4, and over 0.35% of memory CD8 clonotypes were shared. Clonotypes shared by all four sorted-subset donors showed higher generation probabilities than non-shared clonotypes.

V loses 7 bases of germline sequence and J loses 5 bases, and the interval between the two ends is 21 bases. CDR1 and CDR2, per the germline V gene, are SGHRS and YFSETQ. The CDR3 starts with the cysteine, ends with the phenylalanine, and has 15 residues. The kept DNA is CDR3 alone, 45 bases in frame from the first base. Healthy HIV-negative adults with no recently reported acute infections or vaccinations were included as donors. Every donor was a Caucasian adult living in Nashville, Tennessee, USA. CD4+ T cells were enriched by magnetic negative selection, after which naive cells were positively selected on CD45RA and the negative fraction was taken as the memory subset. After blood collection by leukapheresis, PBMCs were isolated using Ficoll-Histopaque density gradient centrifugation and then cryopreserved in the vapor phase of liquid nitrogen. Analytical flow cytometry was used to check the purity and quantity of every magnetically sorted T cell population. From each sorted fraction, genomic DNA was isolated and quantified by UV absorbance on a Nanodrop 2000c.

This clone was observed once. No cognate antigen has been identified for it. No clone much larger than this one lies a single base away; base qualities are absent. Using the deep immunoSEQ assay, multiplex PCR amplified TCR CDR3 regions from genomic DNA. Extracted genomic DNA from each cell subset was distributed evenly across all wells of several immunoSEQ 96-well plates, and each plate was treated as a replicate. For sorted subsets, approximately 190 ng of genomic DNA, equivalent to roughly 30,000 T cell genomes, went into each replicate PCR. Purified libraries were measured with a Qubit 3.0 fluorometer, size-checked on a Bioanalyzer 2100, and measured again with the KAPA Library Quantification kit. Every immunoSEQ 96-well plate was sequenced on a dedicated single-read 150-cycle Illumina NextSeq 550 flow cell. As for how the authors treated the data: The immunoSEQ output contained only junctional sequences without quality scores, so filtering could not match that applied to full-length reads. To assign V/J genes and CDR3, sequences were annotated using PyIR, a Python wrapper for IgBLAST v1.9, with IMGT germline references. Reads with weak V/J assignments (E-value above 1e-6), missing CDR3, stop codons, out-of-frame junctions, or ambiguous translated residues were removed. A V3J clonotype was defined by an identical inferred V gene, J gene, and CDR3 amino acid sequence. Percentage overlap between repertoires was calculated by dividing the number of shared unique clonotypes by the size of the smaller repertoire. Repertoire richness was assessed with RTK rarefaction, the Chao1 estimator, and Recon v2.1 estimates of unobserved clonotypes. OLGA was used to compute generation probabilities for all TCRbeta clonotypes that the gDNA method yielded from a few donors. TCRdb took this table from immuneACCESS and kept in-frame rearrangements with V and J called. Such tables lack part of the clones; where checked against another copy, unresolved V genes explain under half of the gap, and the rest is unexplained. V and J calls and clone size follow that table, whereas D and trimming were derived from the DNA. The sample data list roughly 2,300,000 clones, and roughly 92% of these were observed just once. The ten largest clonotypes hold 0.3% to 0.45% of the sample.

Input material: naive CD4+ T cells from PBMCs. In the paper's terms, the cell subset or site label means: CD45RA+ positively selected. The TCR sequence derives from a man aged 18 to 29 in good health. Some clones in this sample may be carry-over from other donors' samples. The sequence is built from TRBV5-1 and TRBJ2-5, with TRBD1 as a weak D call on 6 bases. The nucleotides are TGCGCCAGCGGCCTACAGGGACATCCGGGGGAGACCCAGTACTTC. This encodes CASGLQGHPGETQYF.